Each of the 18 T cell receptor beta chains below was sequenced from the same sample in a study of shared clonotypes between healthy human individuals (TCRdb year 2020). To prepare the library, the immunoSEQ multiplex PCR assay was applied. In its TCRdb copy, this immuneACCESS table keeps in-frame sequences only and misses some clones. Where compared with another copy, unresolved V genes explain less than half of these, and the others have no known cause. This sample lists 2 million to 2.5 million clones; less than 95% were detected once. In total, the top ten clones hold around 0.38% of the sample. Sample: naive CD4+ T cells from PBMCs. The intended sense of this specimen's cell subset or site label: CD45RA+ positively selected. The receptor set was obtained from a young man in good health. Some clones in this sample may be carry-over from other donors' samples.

This CDR3 is CASLPRGEQFF. CDR3 DNA sequence: TGTGCCAGCCTCCCTCGGGGGGAGCAGTTCTTC. The chain has TRBV7-9 and TRBJ2-1; weak D call: TRBD2 (6 bases). There are 11 residues in the CDR3. Germline V gives CDR1 SEHNR, CDR2 FQNEAQ (reference sequence). The V and J ends lost 8 bases and 10 bases respectively, with 12 bases between them. Looking up the rest from reference TRBV7-9 and TRBJ2-1 gives the full variable domain: DTGVSQNPRHKITKRGQNVTFRCDPISEHNRLYWYRQTLGQGPEFLTYFQNEAQLEKSRLLSDRFSAERPKGSFSTLEIQRTEQGDSAMYLCASLPRGEQFFGPGTRLTVL.

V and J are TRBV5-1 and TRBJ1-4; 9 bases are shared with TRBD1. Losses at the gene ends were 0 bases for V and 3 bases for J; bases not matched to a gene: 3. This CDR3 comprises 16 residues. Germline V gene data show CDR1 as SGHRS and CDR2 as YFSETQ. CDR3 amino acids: CASSLGGQGPNEKLFF. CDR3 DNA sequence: TGCGCCAGCAGCTTGGGAGGACAGGGGCCTAATGAAAAACTGTTTTTT. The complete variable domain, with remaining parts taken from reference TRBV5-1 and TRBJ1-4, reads KAGVTQTPRYLIKTRGQQVTLSCSPISGHRSVSWYQQTPGQGLQFLFEYFSETQRNKGNFPGRFSGRQFSNSRSEMNVSTLELGDSALYLCASSLGGQGPNEKLFFGSGTQLSVL.

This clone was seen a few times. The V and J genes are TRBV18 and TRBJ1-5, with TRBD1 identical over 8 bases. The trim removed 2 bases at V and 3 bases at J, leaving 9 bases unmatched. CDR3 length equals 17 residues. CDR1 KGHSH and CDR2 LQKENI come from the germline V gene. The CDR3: CASSPFPDRGYNQPQHF. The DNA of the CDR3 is TGTGCCAGCTCACCATTCCCCGACAGGGGCTACAATCAGCCCCAGCATTTT.

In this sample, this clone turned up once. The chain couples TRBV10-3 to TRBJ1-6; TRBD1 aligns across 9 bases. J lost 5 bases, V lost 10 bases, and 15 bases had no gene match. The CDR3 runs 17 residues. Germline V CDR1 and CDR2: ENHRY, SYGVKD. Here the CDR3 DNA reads TGTGCCAGCGCCCGGGACAGGGTAATGAGCGATAATTCACCCCTCCACTTT. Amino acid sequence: CASARDRVMSDNSPLHF.

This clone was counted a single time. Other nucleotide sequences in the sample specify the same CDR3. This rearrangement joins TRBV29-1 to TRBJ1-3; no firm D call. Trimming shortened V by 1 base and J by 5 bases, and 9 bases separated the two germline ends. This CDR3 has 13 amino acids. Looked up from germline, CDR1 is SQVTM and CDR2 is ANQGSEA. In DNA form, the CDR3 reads TGCAGCGTTGAAGGTGGCAGTAGAAACACCATATATTTT. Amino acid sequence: CSVEGGSRNTIYF. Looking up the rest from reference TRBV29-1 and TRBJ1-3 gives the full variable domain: SAVISQKPSRDICQRGTSLTIQCQVDSQVTMMFWYRQQPGQSLTLIATANQGSEATYESGFVIDKFPISRPNLTFSTLTVSNMSPEDSSIYLCSVEGGSRNTIYFGEGSWLTVV.

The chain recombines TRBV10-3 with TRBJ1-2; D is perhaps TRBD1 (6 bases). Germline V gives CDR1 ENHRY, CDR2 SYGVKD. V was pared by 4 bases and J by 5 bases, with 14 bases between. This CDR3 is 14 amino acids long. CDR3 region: CAISAVRGLYGYTF. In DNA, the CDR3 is TGTGCCATCAGTGCCGTCAGGGGTCTTTATGGCTACACCTTC.

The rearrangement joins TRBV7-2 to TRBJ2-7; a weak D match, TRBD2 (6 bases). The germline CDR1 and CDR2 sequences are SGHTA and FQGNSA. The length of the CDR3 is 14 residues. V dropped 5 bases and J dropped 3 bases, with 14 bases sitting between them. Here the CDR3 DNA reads TGTGCCAGCAGCCTGCGGGACGGGGGCTACGAGCAGTACTTC. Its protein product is CASSLRDGGYEQYF.

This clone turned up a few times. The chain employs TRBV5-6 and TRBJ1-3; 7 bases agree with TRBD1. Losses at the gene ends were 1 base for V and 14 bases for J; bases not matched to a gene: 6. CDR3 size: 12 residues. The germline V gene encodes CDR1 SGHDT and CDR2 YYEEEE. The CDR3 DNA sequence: TGTGCCAGCAGCTTGCTTGCAGGGGGTTTATATTTT. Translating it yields CASSLLAGGLYF.

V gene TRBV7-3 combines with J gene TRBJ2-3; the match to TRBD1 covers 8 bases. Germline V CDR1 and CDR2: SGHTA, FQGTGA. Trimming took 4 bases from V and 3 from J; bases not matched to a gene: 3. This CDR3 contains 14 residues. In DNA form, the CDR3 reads TGTGCCAGCAGCTCCAACAGGGGGACAGATACGCAGTATTTT. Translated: CASSSNRGTDTQYF.

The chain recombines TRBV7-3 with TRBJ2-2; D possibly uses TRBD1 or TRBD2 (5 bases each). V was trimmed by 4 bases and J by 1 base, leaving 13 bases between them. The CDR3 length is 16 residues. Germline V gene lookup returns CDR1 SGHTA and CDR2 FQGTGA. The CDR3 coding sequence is TGTGCCAGCAGCTCCCTTCCGGGACGGAACACCGGGGAGCTGTTTTTT. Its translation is CASSSLPGRNTGELFF.

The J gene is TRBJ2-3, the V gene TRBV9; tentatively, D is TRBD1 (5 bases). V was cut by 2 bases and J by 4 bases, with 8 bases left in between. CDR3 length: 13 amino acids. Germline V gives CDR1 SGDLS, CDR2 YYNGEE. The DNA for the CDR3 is TGTGCCAGCAGCGTTGTGACAGCAGATACGCAGTATTTT. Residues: CASSVVTADTQYF.

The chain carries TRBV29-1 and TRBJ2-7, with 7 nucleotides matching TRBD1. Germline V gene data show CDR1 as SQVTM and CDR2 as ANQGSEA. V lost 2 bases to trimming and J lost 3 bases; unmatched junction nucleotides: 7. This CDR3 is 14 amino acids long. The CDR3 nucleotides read TGCAGCGTTGAATCCGGGACAGCTTACTACGAGCAGTACTTC. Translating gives CSVESGTAYYEQYF.

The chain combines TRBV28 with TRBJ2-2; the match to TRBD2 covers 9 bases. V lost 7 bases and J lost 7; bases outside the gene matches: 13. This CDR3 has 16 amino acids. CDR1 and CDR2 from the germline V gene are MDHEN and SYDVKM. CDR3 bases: TGTGCCAGCAATCCTTCCCATAGCGGGAGCCTCGGGGAGCTGTTTTTT. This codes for CASNPSHSGSLGELFF.

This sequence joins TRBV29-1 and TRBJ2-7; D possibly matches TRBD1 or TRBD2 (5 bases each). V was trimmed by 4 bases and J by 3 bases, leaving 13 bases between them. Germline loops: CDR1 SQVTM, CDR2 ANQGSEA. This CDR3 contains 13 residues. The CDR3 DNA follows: TGCAGCGTTGGAGGGGACGCGGTCTACGAGCAGTACTTC. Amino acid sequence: CSVGGDAVYEQYF.

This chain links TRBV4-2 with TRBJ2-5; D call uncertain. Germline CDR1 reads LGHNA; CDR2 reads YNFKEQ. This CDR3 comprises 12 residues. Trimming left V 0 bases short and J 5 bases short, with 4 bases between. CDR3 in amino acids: CASSQDFETQYF. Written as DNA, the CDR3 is TGTGCCAGCAGCCAAGATTTCGAGACCCAGTACTTC.

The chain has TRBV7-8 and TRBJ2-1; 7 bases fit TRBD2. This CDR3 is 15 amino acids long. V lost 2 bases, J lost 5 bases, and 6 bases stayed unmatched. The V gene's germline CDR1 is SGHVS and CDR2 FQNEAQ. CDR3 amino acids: CASSLLPGGNNEQFF. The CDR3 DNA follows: TGTGCCAGCAGCTTACTGCCGGGGGGAAACAATGAGCAGTTCTTC.

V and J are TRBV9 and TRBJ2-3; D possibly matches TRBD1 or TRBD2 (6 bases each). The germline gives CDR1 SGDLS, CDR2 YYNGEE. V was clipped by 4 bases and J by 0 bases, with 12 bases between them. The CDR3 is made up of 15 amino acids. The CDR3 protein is CASSRGGLSTDTQYF. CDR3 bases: TGTGCCAGCAGCCGAGGGGGACTGAGCACAGATACGCAGTATTTT.

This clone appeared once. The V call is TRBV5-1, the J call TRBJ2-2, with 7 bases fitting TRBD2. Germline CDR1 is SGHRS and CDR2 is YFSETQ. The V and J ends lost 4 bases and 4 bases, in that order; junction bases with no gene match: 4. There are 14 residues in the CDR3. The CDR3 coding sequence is TGCGCCAGCAGCCCGATAGCGGGCACCGGGGAGCTGTTTTTT. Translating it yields CASSPIAGTGELFF.